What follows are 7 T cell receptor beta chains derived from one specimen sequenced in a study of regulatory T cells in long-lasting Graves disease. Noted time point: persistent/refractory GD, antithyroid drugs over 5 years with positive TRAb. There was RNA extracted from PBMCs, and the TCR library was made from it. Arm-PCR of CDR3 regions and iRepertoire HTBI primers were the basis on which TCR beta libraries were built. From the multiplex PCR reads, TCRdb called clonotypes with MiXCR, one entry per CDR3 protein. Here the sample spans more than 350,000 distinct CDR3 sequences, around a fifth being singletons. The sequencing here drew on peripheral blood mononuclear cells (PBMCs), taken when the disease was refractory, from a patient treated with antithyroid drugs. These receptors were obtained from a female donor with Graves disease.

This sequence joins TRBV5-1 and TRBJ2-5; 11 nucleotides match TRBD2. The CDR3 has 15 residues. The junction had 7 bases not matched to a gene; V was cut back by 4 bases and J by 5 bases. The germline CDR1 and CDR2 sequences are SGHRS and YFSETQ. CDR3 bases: TGCGCCAGCAGCATACTTCTAGCGGGAGGTGAGACCCAGTACTTC. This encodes CASSILLAGGETQYF. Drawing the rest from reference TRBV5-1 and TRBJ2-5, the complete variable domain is KAGVTQTPRYLIKTRGQQVTLSCSPISGHRSVSWYQQTPGQGLQFLFEYFSETQRNKGNFPGRFSGRQFSNSRSEMNVSTLELGDSALYLCASSILLAGGETQYFGPGTRLLVL.

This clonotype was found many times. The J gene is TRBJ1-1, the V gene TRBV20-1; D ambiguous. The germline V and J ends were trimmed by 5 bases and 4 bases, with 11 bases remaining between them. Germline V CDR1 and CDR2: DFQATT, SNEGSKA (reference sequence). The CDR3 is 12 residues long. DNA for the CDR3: TGCAGTGCTCCTCCACCGAGCACTGAAGCTTTCTTT. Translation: CSAPPPSTEAFF.

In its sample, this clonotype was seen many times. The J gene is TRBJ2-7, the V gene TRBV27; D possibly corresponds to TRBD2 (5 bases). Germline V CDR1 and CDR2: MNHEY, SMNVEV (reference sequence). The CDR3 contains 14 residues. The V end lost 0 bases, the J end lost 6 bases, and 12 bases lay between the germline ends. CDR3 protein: CASSLSGEKGEQYF. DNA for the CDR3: TGTGCCAGCAGTTTATCTGGGGAGAAGGGCGAGCAGTACTTC.

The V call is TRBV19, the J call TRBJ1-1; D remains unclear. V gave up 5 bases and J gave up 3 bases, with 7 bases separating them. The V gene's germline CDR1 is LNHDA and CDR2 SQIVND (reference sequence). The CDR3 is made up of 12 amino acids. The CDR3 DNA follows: TGTGCCAGTAGTGGCAGATACACTGAAGCTTTCTTT. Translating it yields CASSGRYTEAFF.

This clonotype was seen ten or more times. The chain's CDR3 is CASSESEETQYF. CDR3 DNA: TGCGCCAGCAGTGAGTCGGAGGAGACCCAGTACTTC. The rearrangement links TRBV10-1 to TRBJ2-5; D is unresolved. The CDR3 length is 12 residues. With 0 bases removed from V and 5 bases from J, the gap between germline ends came to 4 bases. Per the germline V gene, CDR1 is WNHNN and CDR2 is SYGVQD (reference sequence).

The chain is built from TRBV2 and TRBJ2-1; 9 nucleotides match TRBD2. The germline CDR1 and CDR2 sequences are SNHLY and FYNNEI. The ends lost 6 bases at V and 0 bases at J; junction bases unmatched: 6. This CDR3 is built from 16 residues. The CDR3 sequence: CASRAGGPFSYNEQFF. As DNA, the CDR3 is TGTGCCAGCAGGGCGGGAGGGCCATTCTCCTACAATGAGCAGTTCTTC. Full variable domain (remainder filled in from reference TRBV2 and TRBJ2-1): EPEVTQTPSHQVTQMGQEVILRCVPISNHLYFYWYRQILGQKVEFLVSFYNNEISEKSEIFDDQFSVERPDGSNFTLKIRSTKLEDSAMYFCASRAGGPFSYNEQFFGPGTRLTVL.

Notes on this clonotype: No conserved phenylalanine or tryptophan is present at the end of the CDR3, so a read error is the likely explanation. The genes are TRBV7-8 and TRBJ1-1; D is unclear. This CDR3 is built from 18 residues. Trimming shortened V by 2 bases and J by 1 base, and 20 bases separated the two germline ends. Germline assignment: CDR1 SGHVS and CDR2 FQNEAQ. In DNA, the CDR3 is TGTGCCAGCAGCTTAACCTACGTCTACAGCCCCGAGAACACTGAAGCTTTCGTT. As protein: CASSLTYVYSPENTEAFV.